This T cell receptor (beta chain) came from a study of OX40 agonist ivuxolimab in advanced cancers. The study's findings and limits: Expanded clones tended on average to be more numerous among CD8+ T cells than CD4+.

The data were produced by immunoSEQ multiplex PCR, yet TCRdb's version contains in-frame clones alone and is incomplete. The sample comprises about 21,000 clones, roughly 82% of which are singletons, and approximately 3% rests with the top ten. V was pared by 4 bases and J by 0 bases, with 7 bases of the junction left unmatched. The CDR3 covers 19 residues. From germline, CDR1 is SGHNT and CDR2 YENEEA. Concerning this clone: Its antigen remains unknown.

This sequence joins TRBV11-3 and TRBJ2-1, with TRBD2 identical over 15 bases. The starting material was CD4+ or CD8+ T cells sorted from blood, obtained in a trial of the OX40 agonist ivuxolimab. This receptor was identified in an adult with an advanced solid tumor such as melanoma, head and neck, liver or kidney cancer. The DNA of the CDR3 is TGTGCCAGCAGCTCCCGGACTAGCGGGGGGGGAAGCTCCTACAATGAGCAGTTCTTC. As protein: CASSSRTSGGGSSYNEQFF.